This TCR beta chain was retrieved from a study of sequential checkpoint blockade in melanoma. At the level of the study: First-line arms were nivolumab then ipilimumab, or the reverse, randomized 1:1. Maintenance nivolumab came after either treatment sequence.

CDR1 is SNHLY and CDR2 is FYNNEI in the germline V gene. There are 13 residues in the CDR3. The V end was cut by 3 bases, the J end by 3 bases, with 6 bases between. Sequencing used immunoSEQ multiplex PCR; TCRdb keeps in-frame clones, though not all of them. The sample contains fewer than 25,000 clones, nearly 70% of which appear only once. Treatment indicated: randomized to nivolumab then ipilimumab (arm A) or the reverse (arm B). DNA-damaging chemotherapy had not been given to any patient beforehand. Live CD3+CD8+ CD19− CD56− cells were sorted from PBMCs. The gene calls are TRBV2 and TRBJ1-5; no definite D call. Here the sequenced sample was CD8+ T cells sorted from blood (inferred from file names), taken from a patient given nivolumab and ipilimumab in sequence. This TCR came from a human donor with melanoma. The CDR3: CASSDSYNQPQHF. The CDR3 DNA is TGTGCCAGCAGTGACAGTTACAATCAGCCCCAGCATTTT.